One sample yielded the 14 T cell receptor beta chains listed below, sequenced in a study of blood T cell repertoires in COVID-19. Profiled with immunoSEQ multiplex PCR; TCRdb holds only in-frame clones, not every one. The table shows under 200,000 clones, with roughly 83% occurring only once. The sequenced material came from PBMCs or T cells enriched from blood (not recorded which). These receptors were obtained from a woman aged 45 to 65 who had recovered from COVID-19.

The DNA of the CDR3 is TGTGCCAGCAGCCCCTGGACAGGGATGATGAACACTGAAGCTTTCTTT. It specifies CASSPWTGMMNTEAFF. V is TRBV5-4 and J is TRBJ1-1; TRBD1 aligns across 8 bases. CDR1 is SGHNT and CDR2 is YYREEE in the germline V gene (reference sequence). V shed 4 bases, J shed 0 bases, and the junction held 8 bases outside the gene matches. The CDR3 length is 16 residues.

V usage is TRBV5-1 and J usage is TRBJ1-2, with TRBD1 as a possible D gene (6 bases). CDR1 and CDR2 (germline): SGHRS, YFSETQ. V was pared by 4 bases and J by 2 bases, with 21 bases between. The CDR3 runs 17 residues. The CDR3 nucleotides are TGCGCCAGCAGCCACAACGGACAGCCCCTCCCAAACTATGGCTACACCTTC. Protein sequence: CASSHNGQPLPNYGYTF.

This clone was found a few times. The chain recombines TRBV5-4 with TRBJ2-3, with unresolved D. CDR3 length: 15 residues. V lost 0 bases, J lost 4 bases, and 12 bases lay in between. Per germline, CDR1 SGHNT and CDR2 YYREEE (reference sequence). Here the CDR3 reads CASSLDRIGPDTQYF. The CDR3, as DNA: TGTGCCAGCAGCTTGGACCGGATTGGGCCAGATACGCAGTATTTT.

To note about this clone: Other nucleotide sequences in the sample specify the same CDR3. This sequence joins TRBV6-5 and TRBJ1-1; 7 positions match TRBD1. Germline values: CDR1 MNHEY, CDR2 SVGAGI. V was clipped by 0 bases and J by 3 bases; unmatched bases: 4. CDR3 length: 15 residues. The CDR3 protein is CASSYSRQGDTEAFF. For the CDR3, the DNA is TGTGCCAGCAGTTACTCGAGACAGGGCGACACTGAAGCTTTCTTT.

The chain links TRBV3-1 (or the pseudogene TRBV3-2) to TRBJ1-2, with TRBD1 matching over 9 bases. The V and J ends lost 3 bases and 4 bases, in that order; junction bases with no gene match: 9. Germline loops: CDR1 LGHDT, CDR2 YNNKEL (reference sequence). CDR3 size: 16 residues. The CDR3 bases are TGTGCCAGCAGCCAGCGGGGACAGGGCTCGTCCTATGGCTACACCTTC. This codes for CASSQRGQGSSYGYTF.

The V gene is TRBV10-3, the J gene TRBJ2-3; D is possibly TRBD2 (6 bases). V lost 2 bases and J lost 5, with 8 bases in between. The CDR3 extends over 13 amino acids. CDR1 and CDR2 (germline): ENHRY, SYGVKD. The CDR3 protein is CAISETAGDTQYF. CDR3 DNA: TGTGCCATCAGTGAGACAGCGGGAGATACGCAGTATTTT.

This clone was counted a few times. This sample includes further DNA sequences coding for the same CDR3. The V gene is TRBV4-1, the J gene TRBJ1-4; 10 positions match TRBD1. The J segment lost 0 bases and the V segment lost 3 bases, leaving 1 base of the junction unmatched. Per germline, CDR1 MGHRA and CDR2 YSYEKL. There are 16 residues in the CDR3. In DNA, the CDR3 is TGCGCCAGCAGCCAGGACAGGGGGACAACTAATGAAAAACTGTTTTTT. Translating gives CASSQDRGTTNEKLFF.

The rearrangement links TRBV6-6 to TRBJ1-2; D is perhaps TRBD1 (6 bases). Germline loops: CDR1 MNHNY, CDR2 SVGAGI (reference sequence). The CDR3 loop spans 14 amino acids. The V gene lost 4 bases and the J gene lost 8 bases, with 17 bases spanning the gap. The DNA for the CDR3 is TGTGCCAGCAGTTCTCAAGCGCAGGGGAACGGCTACACCTTC. Its translation is CASSSQAQGNGYTF.

The CDR3 loop is CASSYPRSGQETQYF. CDR3 sequence (DNA): TGTGCCAGCAGTTACCCCCGGAGCGGCCAAGAGACCCAGTACTTC. The chain combines TRBV6-2 or TRBV6-3 with TRBJ2-5, with D maybe TRBD2 (5 bases). CDR3 length equals 15 residues. The germline V gene has CDR1 MNHEY and CDR2 SVGEGT. The ends were cut back, 2 bases at V and 1 base at J, with 11 bases in the middle.

The chain has TRBV7-2 and TRBJ2-5; 10 positions agree with TRBD2. The CDR3 spans 16 residues. Germline assignment: CDR1 SGHTA and CDR2 FQGNSA. V lost 1 base and J lost 4; bases outside the gene matches: 6. The CDR3 nucleotides read TGTGCCAGCAGCTTAGGCGCTAGCGGGGGTCGAGAGACCCAGTACTTC. Amino acids: CASSLGASGGRETQYF.

This clone came up once. V usage is TRBV7-9 and J usage is TRBJ2-5; TRBD2 matches at 10 bases. J was trimmed by 4 bases and V by 3 bases; bases with no gene match: 5. Germline V gene lookup returns CDR1 SEHNR and CDR2 FQNEAQ (reference sequence). The CDR3 is 15 residues long. The chain's CDR3 is CASSFQRGGGETQYF. CDR3 sequence (DNA): TGTGCCAGCAGCTTCCAGCGGGGGGGCGGAGAGACCCAGTACTTC.

This clone was detected many times. V is TRBV28 and J is TRBJ1-2; a weak D match, TRBD1 (5 bases). The CDR3 contains 13 residues. The V gene lost 4 bases and the J gene lost 4 bases, with 10 bases spanning the gap. CDR1 and CDR2 from the germline V gene are MDHEN and SYDVKM. As DNA, the CDR3 is TGTGCCAGCAGTTCAGGACACACCTATGGCTACACCTTC. The encoded protein is CASSSGHTYGYTF.

J is TRBJ2-5 and V is TRBV19; tentatively, D is TRBD2 (5 bases). This CDR3 has 12 amino acids. Trimming removed 10 bases from V and 7 bases from J, with 16 bases in between. Germline assignment: CDR1 LNHDA and CDR2 SQIVND (reference sequence). The CDR3 sequence: CATLGSEATQYF. CDR3 nucleotides: TGTGCCACCCTGGGGAGCGAGGCGACCCAGTACTTC. Using reference TRBV19 and TRBJ2-5 for the parts outside the CDR3, the full variable domain is DGGITQSPKYLFRKEGQNVTLSCEQNLNHDAMYWYRQDPGQGLRLIYYSQIVNDFQKGDIAEGYSVSREKKESFPLTVTSAQKNPTAFYLCATLGSEATQYFGPGTRLLVL.

The chain combines TRBV9 with TRBJ1-2; D gene ambiguous. The germline gives CDR1 SGDLS, CDR2 YYNGEE. V was shortened by 0 bases and J by 4 bases, with 10 bases between the two germline ends. This CDR3 is 14 amino acids long. The CDR3, as DNA: TGTGCCAGCAGCGTAGGGGCACCGGTCTATGGCTACACCTTC. Protein product: CASSVGAPVYGYTF.